This TCR beta chain is drawn from a study of CD8 T cells in ankylosing spondylitis. Points from the study as a whole: Significant enrichment of disease-linked clones was reportedly seen in matched ankylosing spondylitis synovial fluid. A TCR beta motif made of fewer than ten highly homologous variants seemed typical of ankylosing spondylitis blood. Past studies reported some motif variants in reactive arthritis synovial fluid and blood.

This clonotype was observed at least ten times. As yet, its antigen is unknown. Trimming removed 3 bases at V and 0 bases at J, with 7 bases between. Germline V CDR1 and CDR2: SQVTM, ANQGSEA. This CDR3 contains 13 residues. Library preparation for TCR beta used quantitative 5'-RACE with molecular barcodes. TCRdb itself ran the 5' RACE reads through MiXCR, one entry per CDR3 protein. The sample holds approximately 300,000 distinct CDR3 sequences, about 19% seen once. The chain couples TRBV29-1 to TRBJ2-3, with unresolved D. The receptor was derived from a male donor with ankylosing spondylitis or in good health (not recorded which). The sample taken for sequencing was blood, either unsorted or a sorted T cell fraction (not recorded which). The CDR3 spells CSVDGVSTDTQYF. CDR3 DNA: TGCAGCGTTGACGGCGTTAGCACAGATACGCAGTATTTT.